This paragraph covers one TCR beta chain sequence. The antigen is undetermined. The sample comes from a study of Siglec-9 on CD8 T cells in melanoma. Sequenced by immunoSEQ multiplex PCR; TCRdb stores in-frame clones only, minus some. Here the sample spans 36,000 or so clones, 65% to 85% being singletons. Study-wide results and caveats: An effector memory CD8+ T-cell subset seemingly accumulating in melanoma was reportedly marked and regulated by Siglec-9.

V was clipped by 3 bases and J by 4 bases; unmatched bases: 3. The CDR3 is 13 residues long. Germline loops: CDR1 SGHRS, CDR2 YFSETQ. The source is a human donor in good health. The rearrangement links TRBV5-1 to TRBJ2-7, with 8 bases that match TRBD1. The specimen was Siglec-9- CD8+ T cells sorted from blood. This CDR3 is CASSYGTGYEQYF. CDR3 nucleotides: TGCGCCAGCAGCTACGGGACAGGTTACGAGCAGTACTTC.